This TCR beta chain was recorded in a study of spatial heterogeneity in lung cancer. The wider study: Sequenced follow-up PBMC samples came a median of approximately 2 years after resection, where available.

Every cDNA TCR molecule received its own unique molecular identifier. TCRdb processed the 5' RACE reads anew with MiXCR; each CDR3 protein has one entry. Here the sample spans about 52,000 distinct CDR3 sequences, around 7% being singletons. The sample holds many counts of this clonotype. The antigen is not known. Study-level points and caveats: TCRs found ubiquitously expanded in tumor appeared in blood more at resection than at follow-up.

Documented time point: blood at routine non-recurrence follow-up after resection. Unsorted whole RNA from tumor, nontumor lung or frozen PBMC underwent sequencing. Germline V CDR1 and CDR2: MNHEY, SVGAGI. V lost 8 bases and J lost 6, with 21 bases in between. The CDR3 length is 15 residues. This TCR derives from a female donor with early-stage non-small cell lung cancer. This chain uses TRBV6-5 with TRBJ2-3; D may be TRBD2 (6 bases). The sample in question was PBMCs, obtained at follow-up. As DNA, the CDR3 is TGTGCCAGCTGCTTAACTAGCTTTTTTTCGGATACGCAGTATTTT. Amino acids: CASCLTSFFSDTQYF.